The rows below give T cell receptor beta chains drawn from one sample of a study of blood T cell repertoires in COVID-19. The assay was immunoSEQ multiplex PCR, and TCRdb's table has in-frame clones only and misses some. This table has some 300,000 clones, about nine tenths appearing once. The material sequenced was PBMCs or T cells enriched from blood (not recorded which). The receptors come from a young man who had recovered from COVID-19. The CDR3 runs from the conserved cysteine through the conserved F or W. A D gene is named only where the DNA matches it firmly. Some rows mark clone size as missing; the rest say once, few, many or name a class of expanded clone.

abundance | j_gene | v_gene | d_gene | CDR3nt | CDR3aa
few | TRBJ1-2 | TRBV6-1 | TRBD1 | TGTGCCAGCAGTGAGGGACAGGGGGAATCCTATGGCTACACCTTC | CASSEGQGESYGYTF
once | TRBJ2-7 | TRBV6-5 | TRBD1 | TGTGCCAGCAGTTACTCCTCCAGGGGGCCCTACGAGCAGTACTTC | CASSYSSRGPYEQYF
. | TRBJ2-3 | TRBV5-1 | TRBD2 | TGCGCCAGCAGCTTCGGCGGGAGGGCCACAGATACGCAGTATTTT | CASSFGGRATDTQYF
. | TRBJ1-3 | TRBV7-2 | . | TGTGCCAGCAGCTTAGTTGGGGCCGTGGGAAACACCATATATTTT | CASSLVGAVGNTIYF
. | TRBJ1-4 | TRBV5-6 | TRBD1 | TGTGCCAGCAGCTTAAGAGGGGGCGCAACTAATGAAAAACTGTTTTTT | CASSLRGGATNEKLFF
. | TRBJ2-2 | TRBV12-3/TRBV12-4 | . | TGTGCCAGCAGTCTACTAGCTACGCCCCACACATTT | CASSLLATPHTF
. | TRBJ2-3 | TRBV14 | TRBD2 | TGTGCCAGCAGCCATGGTTGGGGGGGTCGTACAGATACGCAGTATTTT | CASSHGWGGRTDTQYF
. | TRBJ1-2 | TRBV2 | . | TGTGCCAGCAGTGTCACTTATGGCTACACCTTC | CASSVTYGYTF
few | TRBJ2-5 | TRBV14 | TRBD2 | TGTGCCAGCAGCCAAGGACTAGCGGGAAGAAAGACCCAGTACTTC | CASSQGLAGRKTQYF
. | TRBJ1-1 | TRBV29-1 | . | TGCAGCGCCGAAGCCCCGAACACTGAAGCTTTCTTT | CSAEAPNTEAFF
. | TRBJ2-5 | TRBV2 | . | TGTGCCAGCAGTGAAGGTGACTACCTCCAAGAGACCCAGTACTTC | CASSEGDYLQETQYF
. | TRBJ1-3 | TRBV7-9 | TRBD1 | TGTGCCAGCAGCATCGACAGGGGACTCTCTGGAAACACCATATATTTT | CASSIDRGLSGNTIYF
. | TRBJ2-2 | TRBV7-2 | TRBD2 | TGTGCCAGCAGGGAGCGGGGGTGGACCGGGGAGCTGTTTTTT | CASRERGWTGELFF
. | TRBJ2-5 | TRBV25-1 | . | TGTGCCAGCGGACGGAGGGAGACCCAGTACTTC | CASGRRETQYF
once | TRBJ2-1 | TRBV23-1 | . | TGCGCCAGCAGTCAATCCCCGCGCTCCTACAATGAGCAGTTCTTC | CASSQSPRSYNEQFF
. | TRBJ2-5 | TRBV5-8 | . | TGTGCCAGCAGTGGACTATTGGAGACCCAGTACTTC | CASSGLLETQYF
. | TRBJ2-1 | TRBV5-1 | TRBD1 | TGCGCCAGCAGCTTGCTACAGGGGGCCTACAATGAGCAGTTCTTC | CASSLLQGAYNEQFF
. | TRBJ2-7 | TRBV7-9 | TRBD2 | TGTGCCAGCAGCTTAGTTCCTAGCGGCTACGAGCAGTACTTC | CASSLVPSGYEQYF
. | TRBJ2-1 | TRBV12-3/TRBV12-4 | TRBD2 | TGTGCCAGCAGTTTTTTGTCGGGAGGGGGGTTCTTC | CASSFLSGGGFF
. | TRBJ1-2 | TRBV19 | . | TGTGCCAGTAGTTCCTTGGGGGCCAACTATGGCTACACCTTC | CASSSLGANYGYTF
. | TRBJ1-2 | TRBV18 | TRBD1 | TGTGCCAGCTCACTGGACAGGGGAAACTATGGCTACACCTTC | CASSLDRGNYGYTF
. | TRBJ2-7 | TRBV3-1/TRBV3-2 | . | TGTGCCAGCAGCCAAGCGGCGGGAAAGCAGTACTTC | CASSQAAGKQYF
. | TRBJ1-3 | TRBV27 | . | TGTGCCAGCAGTCAAAGAGGAGGAAACACCATATATTTT | CASSQRGGNTIYF
. | TRBJ2-1 | TRBV5-1 | TRBD2 | TGCGCCAGCAGCTCGGAAGGGGGTAGCGGGAGCTTCGATGAGCAGTTCTTC | CASSSEGGSGSFDEQFF
. | TRBJ2-7 | TRBV7-8 | . | TGTGCCAGCAGCTCGGGACATACCCTTATCGAGTACTTC | CASSSGHTLIEYF
. | TRBJ2-7 | TRBV27 | TRBD1 | TGTGCCAGCAGTCTATCGACAGGGGCCTACGAGCAGTACTTC | CASSLSTGAYEQYF
. | TRBJ1-6 | TRBV18 | . | TGTGCCAGCTCACCACTACAGGACAGCAATTCACCCCTCCACTTT | CASSPLQDSNSPLHF
. | TRBJ2-1 | TRBV11-3 | . | TGTGCCAGCAGCTACCTGGGGGGGGGCAACAATGAGCAGTTCTTC | CASSYLGGGNNEQFF
. | TRBJ2-5 | TRBV5-4 | TRBD1 | TGTGCCAGCAGCTTGGGCGGGACAGGGATCCAAGAGACCCAGTACTTC | CASSLGGTGIQETQYF
. | TRBJ1-5 | TRBV7-8 | . | TGTGCCAGCAGCTTAAGGGCAGGGCGAAGCAATCAGCCCCAGCATTTT | CASSLRAGRSNQPQHF
. | TRBJ1-2 | TRBV7-2 | TRBD1 | TGTGCCAGCAGCTCCCTAGGGATGACAGGGGGCGCGGCCTATGGCTACACCTTC | CASSSLGMTGGAAYGYTF
. | TRBJ2-5 | TRBV9 | . | TGTGCCAGCAGCCCCGACTACAGGGCCCTTCAGGGGACCCAGTACTTC | CASSPDYRALQGTQYF
. | TRBJ1-4 | TRBV15 | . | TGTGCCACCAGCAGAGGCAGGACTAATGAAAAACTGTTTTTT | CATSRGRTNEKLFF
. | TRBJ2-2 | TRBV27 | . | TGTGCCAGCAGTTTATCTTCTAGTCTCAACACCGGGGAGCTGTTTTTT | CASSLSSSLNTGELFF
. | TRBJ1-1 | TRBV19 | TRBD1 | TGTGCCAGTATTGGGGGCCGGGACAGGTTTACAACGGACACTGAAGCTTTCTTT | CASIGGRDRFTTDTEAFF
once | TRBJ2-3 | TRBV5-4 | TRBD1 | TGTGCCAGCAGCCTAGACAGGGGCACAGATACGCAGTATTTT | CASSLDRGTDTQYF
. | TRBJ1-5 | TRBV20-1 | . | TGCAGTGCTAGTTTCACCGGCAGGAGCAATCAGCCCCAGCATTTT | CSASFTGRSNQPQHF
. | TRBJ2-7 | TRBV12-3/TRBV12-4 | . | TGTGCCAGCAGTTTAGACGGGTCCTACGAGCAGTACTTC | CASSLDGSYEQYF
once | TRBJ1-1 | TRBV10-1 | . | TGCGCCAGCAGTAGGCAGAGGTACACTGAAGCTTTCTTT | CASSRQRYTEAFF
. | TRBJ2-7 | TRBV4-1 | TRBD2 | TGCGCCAGCAGCCAAGAAACTAGCGGCACCTACGAGCAGTACTTC | CASSQETSGTYEQYF
. | TRBJ1-4 | TRBV7-2 | TRBD1 | TGTGCCAGCAGCTTAGCCGGGACAGGGGGCGAAAAACTGTTTTTT | CASSLAGTGGEKLFF
. | TRBJ2-5 | TRBV7-2 | TRBD2 | TGTGCCAGCAGTAGAGGACTAGCGGGGTCTGGGACCCAGTACTTC | CASSRGLAGSGTQYF
. | TRBJ2-2 | TRBV7-8 | . | TGTGCCAGCAGCTTAGCTAGCGGAGCGAACACCGGGGAGCTGTTTTTT | CASSLASGANTGELFF
. | TRBJ2-5 | TRBV5-1 | . | TGCGCCAGCAGCTTGGTGGCCCCGACAGCCCAAGAGACCCAGTACTTC | CASSLVAPTAQETQYF
. | TRBJ1-6 | TRBV28 | . | TGTGCCAGCAGTTCTCCCGGGGAGGCTTCACCCCTCCACTTT | CASSSPGEASPLHF
. | TRBJ1-2 | TRBV4-1 | TRBD1 | TGCGCCAGCAGCCAAGTGGGACAGGGCAGGGGCTACACCTTC | CASSQVGQGRGYTF
once | TRBJ2-1 | TRBV27 | . | TGTGCCAGCAGTTCCCAGTGGCTAGCAGTTTCCTTCTACAATGAGCAGTTCTTC | CASSSQWLAVSFYNEQFF